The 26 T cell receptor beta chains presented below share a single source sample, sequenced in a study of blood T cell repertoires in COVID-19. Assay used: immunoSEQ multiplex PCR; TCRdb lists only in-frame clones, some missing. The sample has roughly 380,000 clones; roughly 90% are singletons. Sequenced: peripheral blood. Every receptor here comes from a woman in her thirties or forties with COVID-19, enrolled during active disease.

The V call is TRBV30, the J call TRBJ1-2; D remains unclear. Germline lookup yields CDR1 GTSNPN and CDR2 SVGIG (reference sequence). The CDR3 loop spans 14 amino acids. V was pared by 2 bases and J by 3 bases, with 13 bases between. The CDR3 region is CAWSPLAGDYGYTF. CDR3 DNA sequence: TGTGCCTGGAGTCCCCTGGCAGGCGACTATGGCTACACCTTC.

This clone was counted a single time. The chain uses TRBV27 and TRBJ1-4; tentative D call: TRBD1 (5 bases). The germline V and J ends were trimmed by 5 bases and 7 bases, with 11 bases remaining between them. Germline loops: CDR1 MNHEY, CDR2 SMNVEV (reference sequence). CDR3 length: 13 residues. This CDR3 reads CASSGGAAEKLFF. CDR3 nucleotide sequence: TGTGCCAGCAGTGGAGGGGCGGCTGAAAAACTGTTTTTT.

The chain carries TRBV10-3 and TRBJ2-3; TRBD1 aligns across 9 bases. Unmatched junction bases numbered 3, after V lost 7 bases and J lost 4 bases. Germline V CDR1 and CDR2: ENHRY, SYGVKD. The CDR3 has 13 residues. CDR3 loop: CAIKGQGADTQYF. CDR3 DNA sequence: TGTGCCATCAAGGGACAGGGTGCAGATACGCAGTATTTT.

The CDR3 nucleotides are TGTGCCAGCAGCTTATATAGGGGGCGCCTGGACACTGAAGCTTTCTTT. Its protein product is CASSLYRGRLDTEAFF. This chain connects TRBV13 to TRBJ1-1; 7 bases map to TRBD1. V shed 2 bases, J shed 3 bases, and the junction held 9 bases outside the gene matches. This CDR3 spans 16 amino acids. Germline values: CDR1 PRHDT, CDR2 FYEKMQ (reference sequence).

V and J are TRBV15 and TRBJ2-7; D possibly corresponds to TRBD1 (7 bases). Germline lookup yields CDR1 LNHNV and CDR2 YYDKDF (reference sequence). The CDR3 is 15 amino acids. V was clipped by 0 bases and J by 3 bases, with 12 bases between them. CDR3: CATSRERDRLYEQYF. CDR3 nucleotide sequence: TGTGCCACCAGCAGAGAGCGGGACAGACTCTACGAGCAGTACTTC.

CDR3 DNA sequence: TGTGCCAGCAGCCGCCTTCTCGCGGGAGGGTCTGATGAGCAGTTCTTC. Translation: CASSRLLAGGSDEQFF. V and J are TRBV27 and TRBJ2-1, with TRBD2 identical over 9 bases. The germline gives CDR1 MNHEY, CDR2 SMNVEV (reference sequence). The length of the CDR3 is 16 residues. J gave up 8 bases and V 6 bases, and 14 bases lay outside the gene matches.

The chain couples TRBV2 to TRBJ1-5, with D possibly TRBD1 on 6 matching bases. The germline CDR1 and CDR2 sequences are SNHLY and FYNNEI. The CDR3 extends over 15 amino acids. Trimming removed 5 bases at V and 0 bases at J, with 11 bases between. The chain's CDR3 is CASSLQGFSNQPQHF. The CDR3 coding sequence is TGTGCCAGCAGTCTACAGGGATTTAGCAATCAGCCCCAGCATTTT.

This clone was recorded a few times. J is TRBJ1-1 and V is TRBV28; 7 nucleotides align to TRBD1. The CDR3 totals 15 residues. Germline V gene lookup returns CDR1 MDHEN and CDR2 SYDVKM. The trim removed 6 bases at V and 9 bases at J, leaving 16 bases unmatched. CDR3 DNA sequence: TGTGCCAGCAGGCCACAGGGGCCCGTCGGGGAGAAAGCTTTCTTT. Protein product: CASRPQGPVGEKAFF.

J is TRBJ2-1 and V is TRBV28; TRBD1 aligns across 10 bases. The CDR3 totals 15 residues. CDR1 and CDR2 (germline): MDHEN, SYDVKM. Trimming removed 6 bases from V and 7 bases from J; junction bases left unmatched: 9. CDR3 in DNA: TGTGCCAGCAGCCCCGCGGGACAGGGGCGGAATGAGCAGTTCTTC. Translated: CASSPAGQGRNEQFF.

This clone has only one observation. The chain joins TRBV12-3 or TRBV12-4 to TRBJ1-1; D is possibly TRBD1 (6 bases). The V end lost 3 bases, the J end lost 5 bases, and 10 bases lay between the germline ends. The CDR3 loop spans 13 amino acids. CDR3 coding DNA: TGTGCCAGCAGTTTTCAGGGGCTTACTGAAGCTTTCTTT. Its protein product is CASSFQGLTEAFF.

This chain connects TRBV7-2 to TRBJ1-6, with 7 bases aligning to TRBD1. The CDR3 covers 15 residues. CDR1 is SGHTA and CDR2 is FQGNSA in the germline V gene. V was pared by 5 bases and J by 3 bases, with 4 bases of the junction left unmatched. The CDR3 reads CASSVQGGYNSPLHF. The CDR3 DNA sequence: TGTGCCAGCAGCGTCCAGGGGGGCTATAATTCACCCCTCCACTTT.

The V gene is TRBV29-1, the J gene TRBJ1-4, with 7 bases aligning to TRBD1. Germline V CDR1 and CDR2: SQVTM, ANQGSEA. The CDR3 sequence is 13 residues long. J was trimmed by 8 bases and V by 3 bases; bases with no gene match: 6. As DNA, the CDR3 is TGCAGCGTTGACAGGGGGAGTGGAGAAAAACTGTTTTTT. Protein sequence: CSVDRGSGEKLFF.

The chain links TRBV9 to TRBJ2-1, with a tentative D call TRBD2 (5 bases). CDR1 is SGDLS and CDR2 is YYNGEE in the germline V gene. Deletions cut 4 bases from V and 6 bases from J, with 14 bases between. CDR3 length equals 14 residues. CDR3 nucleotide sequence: TGTGCCAGCAGCCCTCGGGCGGAGGTCAATGAGCAGTTCTTC. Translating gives CASSPRAEVNEQFF.

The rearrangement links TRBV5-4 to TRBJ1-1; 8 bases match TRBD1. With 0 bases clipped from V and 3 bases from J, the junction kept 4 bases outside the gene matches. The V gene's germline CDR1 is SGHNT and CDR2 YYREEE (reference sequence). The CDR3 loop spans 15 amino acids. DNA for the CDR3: TGTGCCAGCAGCTTGGGACAGGGGAGGGACACTGAAGCTTTCTTT. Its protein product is CASSLGQGRDTEAFF.

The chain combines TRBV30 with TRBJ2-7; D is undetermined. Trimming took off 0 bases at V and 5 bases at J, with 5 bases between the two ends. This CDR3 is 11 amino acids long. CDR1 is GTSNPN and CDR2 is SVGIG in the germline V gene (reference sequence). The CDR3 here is CAWSVAHEQYF. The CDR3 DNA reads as TGTGCCTGGAGTGTAGCCCACGAGCAGTACTTC.

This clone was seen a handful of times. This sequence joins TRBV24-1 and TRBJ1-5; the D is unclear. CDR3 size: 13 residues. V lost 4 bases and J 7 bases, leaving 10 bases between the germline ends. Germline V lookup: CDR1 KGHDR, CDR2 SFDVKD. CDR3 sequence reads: CATSEPGGQPQHF. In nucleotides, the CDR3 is TGTGCCACCAGTGAGCCCGGAGGACAGCCCCAGCATTTT.

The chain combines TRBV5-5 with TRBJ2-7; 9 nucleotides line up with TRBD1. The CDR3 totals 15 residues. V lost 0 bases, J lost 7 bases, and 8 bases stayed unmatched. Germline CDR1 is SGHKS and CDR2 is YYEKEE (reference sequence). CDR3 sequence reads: CASSLVGQGRGEQYF. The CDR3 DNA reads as TGTGCCAGCAGCTTGGTGGGACAGGGTAGGGGAGAGCAGTACTTC.

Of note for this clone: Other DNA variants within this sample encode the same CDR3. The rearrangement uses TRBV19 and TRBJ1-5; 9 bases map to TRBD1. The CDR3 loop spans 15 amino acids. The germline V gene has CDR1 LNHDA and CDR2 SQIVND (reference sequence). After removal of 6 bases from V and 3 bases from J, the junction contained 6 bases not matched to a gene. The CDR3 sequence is CASSSGQGPNQPQHF. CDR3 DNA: TGTGCCAGTAGCTCAGGACAGGGGCCCAATCAGCCCCAGCATTTT. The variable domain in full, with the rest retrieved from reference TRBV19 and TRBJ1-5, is DGGITQSPKYLFRKEGQNVTLSCEQNLNHDAMYWYRQDPGQGLRLIYYSQIVNDFQKGDIAEGYSVSREKKESFPLTVTSAQKNPTAFYLCASSSGQGPNQPQHFGDGTRLSIL.

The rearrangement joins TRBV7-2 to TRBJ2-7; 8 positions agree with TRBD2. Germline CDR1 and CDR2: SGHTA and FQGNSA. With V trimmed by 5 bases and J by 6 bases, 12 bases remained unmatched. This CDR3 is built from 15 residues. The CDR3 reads CASSREGTTLSEQYF. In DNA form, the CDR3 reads TGTGCCAGCAGCCGGGAGGGAACGACCCTTTCCGAGCAGTACTTC. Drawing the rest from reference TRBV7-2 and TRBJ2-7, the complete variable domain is GAGVSQSPSNKVTEKGKDVELRCDPISGHTALYWYRQSLGQGLEFLIYFQGNSAPDKSGLPSDRFSAERTGGSVSTLTIQRTQQEDSAVYLCASSREGTTLSEQYFGPGTRLTVT.

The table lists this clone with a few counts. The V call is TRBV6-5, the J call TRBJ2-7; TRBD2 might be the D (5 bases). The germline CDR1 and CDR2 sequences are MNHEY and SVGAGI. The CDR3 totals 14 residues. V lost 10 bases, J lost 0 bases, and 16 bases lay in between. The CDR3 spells CATDRETNSYEQYF. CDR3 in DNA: TGTGCCACCGATAGGGAGACAAACTCCTACGAGCAGTACTTC.

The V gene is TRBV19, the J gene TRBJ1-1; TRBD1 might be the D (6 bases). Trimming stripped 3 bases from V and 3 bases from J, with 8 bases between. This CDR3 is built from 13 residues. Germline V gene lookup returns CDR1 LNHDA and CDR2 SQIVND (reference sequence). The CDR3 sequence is CASSMDRYTEAFF. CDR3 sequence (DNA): TGTGCCAGTAGTATGGACAGATACACTGAAGCTTTCTTT.

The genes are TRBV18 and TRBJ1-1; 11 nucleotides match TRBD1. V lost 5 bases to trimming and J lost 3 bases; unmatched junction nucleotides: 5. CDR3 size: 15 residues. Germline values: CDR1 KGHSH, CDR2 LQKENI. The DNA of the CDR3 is TGTGCCAGCTCAGCCGGGACAGGGGGTTACACTGAAGCTTTCTTT. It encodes CASSAGTGGYTEAFF.

CDR3 sequence: CASSYGGGIEPQHF. For the CDR3, the DNA is TGTGCCAGCAGTTACGGGGGAGGAATCGAGCCCCAGCATTTT. V usage is TRBV6-2 or TRBV6-3 and J usage is TRBJ1-5; D perhaps matches TRBD1 (5 bases). Germline V CDR1 and CDR2: MNHEY, SVGEGT. The CDR3 length is 14 residues. Trimming took 2 bases from V and 8 from J, leaving 13 bases between them.

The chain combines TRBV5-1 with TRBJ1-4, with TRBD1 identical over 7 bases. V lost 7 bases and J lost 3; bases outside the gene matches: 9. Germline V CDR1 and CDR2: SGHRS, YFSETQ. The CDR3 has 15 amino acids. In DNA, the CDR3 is TGCGCCAGCGCTCCACAGGGGTCCCCTAATGAAAAACTGTTTTTT. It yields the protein CASAPQGSPNEKLFF.

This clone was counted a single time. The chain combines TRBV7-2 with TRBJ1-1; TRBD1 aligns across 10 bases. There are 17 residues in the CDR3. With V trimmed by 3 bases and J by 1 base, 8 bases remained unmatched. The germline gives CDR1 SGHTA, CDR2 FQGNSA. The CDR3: CASSFRQGALPNTEAFF. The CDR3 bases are TGTGCCAGCAGCTTCAGACAGGGGGCTCTCCCGAACACTGAAGCTTTCTTT.

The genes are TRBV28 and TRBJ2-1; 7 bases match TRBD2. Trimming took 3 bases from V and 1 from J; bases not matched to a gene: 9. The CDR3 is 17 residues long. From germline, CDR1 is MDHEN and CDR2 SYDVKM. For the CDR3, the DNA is TGTGCCAGCAGTTTTGGTTTCGCGGGAGTGTCCTACAATGAGCAGTTCTTC. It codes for CASSFGFAGVSYNEQFF.